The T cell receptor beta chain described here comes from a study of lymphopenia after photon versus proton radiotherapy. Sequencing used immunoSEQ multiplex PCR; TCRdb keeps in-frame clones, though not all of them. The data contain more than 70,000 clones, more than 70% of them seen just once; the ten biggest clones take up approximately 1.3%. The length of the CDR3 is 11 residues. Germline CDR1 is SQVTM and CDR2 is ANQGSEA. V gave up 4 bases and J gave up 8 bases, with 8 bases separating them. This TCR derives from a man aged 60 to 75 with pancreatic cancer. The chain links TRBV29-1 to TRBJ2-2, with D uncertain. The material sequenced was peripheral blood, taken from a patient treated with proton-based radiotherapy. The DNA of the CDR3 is TGCAGCGTTGGGACCGGGGGGGAGCTGTTTTTT. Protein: CSVGTGGELFF.